There are many counts of the clone carrying this T cell receptor beta chain. Antigen specificity is unknown. This entry is derived from a study of T-cell reconstitution after alpha-beta-depleted transplantation in children. The study, taken as a whole, reports: T-cell numbers and diversity one year post-transplant derived largely from freshly generated T cells. TCRbeta diversity was high at day 60 in some patients (a result of surviving recipient T cells and thymic progenitors).

The TCRbeta library incorporated unique molecular identifiers. TCRdb independently ran MiXCR on the PCR reads; one entry per CDR3 protein. The sample contains 8,600 or so distinct CDR3 sequences, around 17% of which appear only once. Germline CDR1 reads DFQATT; CDR2 reads SNEGSKA (reference sequence). This CDR3 comprises 14 residues. The clonotype was recovered from a girl in the first two years of life who had a stem cell transplant for combined immunodeficiency, so the T cells may come from the graft donor. Source: PBMCs, mostly from graft donor cells, taken 60 days after TCRalphabeta/CD19-depleted stem cell transplant. V and J are TRBV20-1 and TRBJ2-1; no firm D call. CDR3 region: CGSEWQSIVNEQFF. In nucleotides, the CDR3 is TGCGGGTCGGAATGGCAGTCAATTGTCAATGAGCAGTTCTTC.